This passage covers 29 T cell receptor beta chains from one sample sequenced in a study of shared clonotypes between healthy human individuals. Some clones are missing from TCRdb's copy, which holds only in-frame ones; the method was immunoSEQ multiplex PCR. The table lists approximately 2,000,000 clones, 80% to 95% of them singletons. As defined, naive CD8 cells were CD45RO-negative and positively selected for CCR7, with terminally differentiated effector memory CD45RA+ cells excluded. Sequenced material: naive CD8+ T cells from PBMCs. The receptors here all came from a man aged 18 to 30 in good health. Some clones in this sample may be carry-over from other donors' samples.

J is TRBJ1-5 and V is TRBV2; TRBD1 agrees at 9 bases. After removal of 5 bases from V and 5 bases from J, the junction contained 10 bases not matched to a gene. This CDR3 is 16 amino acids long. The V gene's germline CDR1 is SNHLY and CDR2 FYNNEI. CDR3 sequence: CASSSRDRDVYQPQHF. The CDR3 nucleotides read TGTGCCAGCAGTTCCCGGGACAGGGACGTTTATCAGCCCCAGCATTTT.

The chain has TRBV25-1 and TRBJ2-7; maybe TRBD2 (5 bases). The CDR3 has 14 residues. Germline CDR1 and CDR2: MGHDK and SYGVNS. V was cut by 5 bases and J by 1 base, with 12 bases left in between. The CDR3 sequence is CASSHRGGSYEQYF. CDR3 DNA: TGTGCCAGCAGTCACCGAGGAGGATCCTACGAGCAGTACTTC.

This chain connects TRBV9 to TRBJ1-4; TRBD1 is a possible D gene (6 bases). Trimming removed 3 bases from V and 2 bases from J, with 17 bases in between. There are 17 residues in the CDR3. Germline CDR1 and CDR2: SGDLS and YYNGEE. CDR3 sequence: CASSEKGRGATNEKLFF. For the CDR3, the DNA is TGTGCCAGCAGCGAGAAGGGCAGGGGTGCGACTAATGAAAAACTGTTTTTT.

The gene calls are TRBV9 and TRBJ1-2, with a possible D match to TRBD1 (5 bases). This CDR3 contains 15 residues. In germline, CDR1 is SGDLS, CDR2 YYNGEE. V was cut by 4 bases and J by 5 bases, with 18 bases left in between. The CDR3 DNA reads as TGTGCCAGCAGCCCCTGGGGGGGTGGAGGGTATGGCTACACCTTC. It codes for CASSPWGGGGYGYTF.

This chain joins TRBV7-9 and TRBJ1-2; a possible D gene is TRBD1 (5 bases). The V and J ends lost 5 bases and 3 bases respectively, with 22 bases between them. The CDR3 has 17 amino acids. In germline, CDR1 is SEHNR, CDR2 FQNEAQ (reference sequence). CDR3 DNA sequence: TGTGCCAGCAGCCAGAAACAACAGACAGAGCAGCACTATGGCTACACCTTC. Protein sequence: CASSQKQQTEQHYGYTF.

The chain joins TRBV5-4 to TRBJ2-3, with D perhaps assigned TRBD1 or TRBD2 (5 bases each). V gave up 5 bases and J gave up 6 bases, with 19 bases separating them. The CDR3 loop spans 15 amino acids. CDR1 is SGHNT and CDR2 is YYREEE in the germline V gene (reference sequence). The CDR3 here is CASRLGARARDTQYF. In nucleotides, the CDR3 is TGTGCCAGCAGACTAGGGGCGAGGGCACGGGATACGCAGTATTTT. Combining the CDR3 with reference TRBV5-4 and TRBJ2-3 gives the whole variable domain ETGVTQSPTHLIKTRGQQVTLRCSSQSGHNTVSWYQQALGQGPQFIFQYYREEENGRGNFPPRFSGLQFPNYSSELNVNALELDDSALYLCASRLGARARDTQYFGPGTRLTVL.

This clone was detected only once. CDR3 sequence (DNA): TGTGCCAGCAGTCCACGGGACCTCCTTTCGAATGAGCAGTTCTTC. It codes for CASSPRDLLSNEQFF. The V call is TRBV6-5, the J call TRBJ2-1; D tentatively fits TRBD1 or TRBD2 (5 bases each). The CDR3 totals 15 residues. Germline V CDR1 and CDR2: MNHEY, SVGAGI. The V end was cut by 5 bases, the J end by 7 bases, with 18 bases between.

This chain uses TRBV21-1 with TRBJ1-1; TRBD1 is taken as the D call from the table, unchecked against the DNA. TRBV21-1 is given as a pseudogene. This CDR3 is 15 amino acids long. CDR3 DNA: TGTGCCAGCAGCAAAGCTTGGGACAGGGGCACTGAAGCTTTCTTT. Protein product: CASSKAWDRGTEAFF.

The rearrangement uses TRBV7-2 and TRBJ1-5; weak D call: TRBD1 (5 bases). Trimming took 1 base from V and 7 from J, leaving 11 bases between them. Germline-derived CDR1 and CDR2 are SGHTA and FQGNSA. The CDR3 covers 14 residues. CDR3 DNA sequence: TGTGCCAGCAGCTTAGAACGGGGGGGGCAGCCCCAGCATTTT. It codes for CASSLERGGQPQHF.

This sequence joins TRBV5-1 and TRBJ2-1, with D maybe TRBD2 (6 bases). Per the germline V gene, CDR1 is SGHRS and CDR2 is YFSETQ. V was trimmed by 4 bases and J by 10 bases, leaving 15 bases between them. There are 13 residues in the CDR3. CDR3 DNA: TGCGCCAGCAGCGCGGGACCTCGTTTCGAGCAGTTCTTC. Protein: CASSAGPRFEQFF.

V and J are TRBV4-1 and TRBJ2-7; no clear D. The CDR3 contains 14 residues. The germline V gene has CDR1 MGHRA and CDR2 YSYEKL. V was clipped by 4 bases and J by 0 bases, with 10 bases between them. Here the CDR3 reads CASSLSDLSYEQYF. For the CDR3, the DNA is TGCGCCAGCAGCCTCAGCGATCTCTCCTACGAGCAGTACTTC.

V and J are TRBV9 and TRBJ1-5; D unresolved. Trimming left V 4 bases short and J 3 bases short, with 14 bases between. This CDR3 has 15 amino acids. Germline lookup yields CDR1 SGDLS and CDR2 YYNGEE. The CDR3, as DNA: TGTGCCAGCAGCCTATCGGGGAGCACCAATCAGCCCCAGCATTTT. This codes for CASSLSGSTNQPQHF.

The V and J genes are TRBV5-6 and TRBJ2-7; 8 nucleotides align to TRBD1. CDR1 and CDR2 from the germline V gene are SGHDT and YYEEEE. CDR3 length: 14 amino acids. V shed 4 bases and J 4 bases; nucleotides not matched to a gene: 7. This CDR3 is CASSLQGGMYEQYF. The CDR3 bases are TGTGCCAGCAGCCTACAGGGGGGTATGTACGAGCAGTACTTC.

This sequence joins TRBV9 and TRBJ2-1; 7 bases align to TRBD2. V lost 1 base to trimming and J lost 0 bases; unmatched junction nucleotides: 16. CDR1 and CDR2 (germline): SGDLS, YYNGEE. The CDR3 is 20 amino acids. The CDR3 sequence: CASSVSAGVSRGSSYNEQFF. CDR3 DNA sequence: TGTGCCAGCAGCGTAAGTGCAGGAGTGTCGCGGGGGAGCTCCTACAATGAGCAGTTCTTC.

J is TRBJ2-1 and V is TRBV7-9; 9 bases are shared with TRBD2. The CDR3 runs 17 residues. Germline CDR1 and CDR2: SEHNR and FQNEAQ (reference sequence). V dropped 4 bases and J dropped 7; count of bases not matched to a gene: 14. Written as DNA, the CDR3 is TGTGCCAGCAGCTCGCCCCCGACTTCGCGGGAGGGGAATGAGCAGTTCTTC. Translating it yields CASSSPPTSREGNEQFF.

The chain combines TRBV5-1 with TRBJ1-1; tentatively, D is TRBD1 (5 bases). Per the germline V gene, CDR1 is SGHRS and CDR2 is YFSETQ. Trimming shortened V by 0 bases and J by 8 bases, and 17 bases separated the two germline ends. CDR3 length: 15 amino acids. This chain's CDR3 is CASSLAGQGRVEAFF. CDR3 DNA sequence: TGCGCCAGCAGCTTGGCCGGTCAGGGTAGGGTAGAAGCTTTCTTT.

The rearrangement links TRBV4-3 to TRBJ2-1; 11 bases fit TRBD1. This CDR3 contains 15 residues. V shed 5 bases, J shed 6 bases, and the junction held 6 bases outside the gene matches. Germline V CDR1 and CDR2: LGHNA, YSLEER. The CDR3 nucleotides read TGCGCCAGCAGCTCCGGGACAGGGGGGTTCAATGAGCAGTTCTTC. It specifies CASSSGTGGFNEQFF.

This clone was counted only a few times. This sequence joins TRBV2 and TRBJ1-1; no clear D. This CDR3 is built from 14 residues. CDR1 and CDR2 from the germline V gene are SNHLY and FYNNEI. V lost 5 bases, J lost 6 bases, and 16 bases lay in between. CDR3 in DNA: TGTGCCAGCAGTATCTCGAGGCCCCCGGCTGAAGCTTTCTTT. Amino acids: CASSISRPPAEAFF.

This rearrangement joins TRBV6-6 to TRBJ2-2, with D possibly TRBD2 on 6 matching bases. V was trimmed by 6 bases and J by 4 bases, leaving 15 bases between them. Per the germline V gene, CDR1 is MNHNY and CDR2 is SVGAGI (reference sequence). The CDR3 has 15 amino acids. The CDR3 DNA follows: TGTGCCAGCAGCGGGACTTCCTTAGGCACCGGGGAGCTGTTTTTT. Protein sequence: CASSGTSLGTGELFF.

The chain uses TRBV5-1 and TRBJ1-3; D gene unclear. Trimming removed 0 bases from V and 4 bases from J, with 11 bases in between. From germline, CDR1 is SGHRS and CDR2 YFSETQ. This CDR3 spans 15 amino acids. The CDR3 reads CASSLESVSGNTIYF. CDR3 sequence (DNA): TGCGCCAGCAGCTTGGAATCGGTTTCCGGAAACACCATATATTTT.

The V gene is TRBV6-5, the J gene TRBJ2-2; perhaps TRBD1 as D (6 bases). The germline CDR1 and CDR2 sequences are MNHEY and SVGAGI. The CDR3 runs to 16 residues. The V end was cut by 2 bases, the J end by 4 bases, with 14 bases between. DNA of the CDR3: TGTGCCAGCAGTTACCTGAGGTTAGGGGGCACCGGGGAGCTGTTTTTT. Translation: CASSYLRLGGTGELFF.

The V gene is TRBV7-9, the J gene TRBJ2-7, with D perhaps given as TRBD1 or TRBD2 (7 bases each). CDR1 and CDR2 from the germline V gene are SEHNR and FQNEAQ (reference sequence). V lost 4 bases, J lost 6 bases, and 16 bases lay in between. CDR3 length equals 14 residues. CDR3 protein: CASSSQGGEREQYF. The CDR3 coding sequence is TGTGCCAGCAGCTCGCAGGGGGGGGAGCGCGAGCAGTACTTC.

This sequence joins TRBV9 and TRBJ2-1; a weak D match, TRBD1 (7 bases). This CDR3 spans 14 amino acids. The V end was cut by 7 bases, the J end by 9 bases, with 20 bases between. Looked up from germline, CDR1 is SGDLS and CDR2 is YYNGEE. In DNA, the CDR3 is TGTGCCAGCGCGGAGGGGGCTAAGCTACCTGAGCAGTTCTTC. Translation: CASAEGAKLPEQFF.

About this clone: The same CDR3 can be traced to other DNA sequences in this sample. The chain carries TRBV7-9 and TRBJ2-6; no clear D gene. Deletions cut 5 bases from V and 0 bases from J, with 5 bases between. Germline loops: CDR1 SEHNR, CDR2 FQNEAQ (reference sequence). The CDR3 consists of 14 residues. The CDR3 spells CASSPSSGANVLTF. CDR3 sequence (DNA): TGTGCCAGCAGCCCCAGCTCTGGGGCCAACGTCCTGACTTTC.

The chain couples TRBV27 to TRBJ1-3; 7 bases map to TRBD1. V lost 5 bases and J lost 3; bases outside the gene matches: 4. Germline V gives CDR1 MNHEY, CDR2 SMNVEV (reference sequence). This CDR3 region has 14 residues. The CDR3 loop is CASSPDRFGNTIYF. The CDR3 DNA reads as TGTGCCAGCAGTCCGGACAGGTTTGGAAACACCATATATTTT.

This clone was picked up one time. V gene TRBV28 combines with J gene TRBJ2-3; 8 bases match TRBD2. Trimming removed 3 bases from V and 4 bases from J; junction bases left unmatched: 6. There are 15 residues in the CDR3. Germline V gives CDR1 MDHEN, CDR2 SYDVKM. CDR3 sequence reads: CASSFQREMPDTQYF. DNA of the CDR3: TGTGCCAGCAGTTTCCAGCGGGAGATGCCAGATACGCAGTATTTT.

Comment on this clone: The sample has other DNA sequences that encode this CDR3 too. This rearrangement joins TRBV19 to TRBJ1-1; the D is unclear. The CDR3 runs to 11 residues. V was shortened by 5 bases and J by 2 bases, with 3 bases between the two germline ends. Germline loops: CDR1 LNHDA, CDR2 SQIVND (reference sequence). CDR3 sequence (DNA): TGTGCCAGTAGTGAAAACACTGAAGCTTTCTTT. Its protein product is CASSENTEAFF.

The CDR3 bases are TGTGCCAGCAGGGTAGCGGGAATCTACGAGCAGTACTTC. This sequence encodes CASRVAGIYEQYF. The chain employs TRBV7-9 and TRBJ2-7; 8 bases fit TRBD2. V gave up 6 bases and J gave up 3 bases; unmatched junction bases: 4. CDR3 size: 13 residues. Germline V gives CDR1 SEHNR, CDR2 FQNEAQ (reference sequence). Using reference TRBV7-9 and TRBJ2-7 for the parts outside the CDR3, the full variable domain is DTGVSQNPRHKITKRGQNVTFRCDPISEHNRLYWYRQTLGQGPEFLTYFQNEAQLEKSRLLSDRFSAERPKGSFSTLEIQRTEQGDSAMYLCASRVAGIYEQYFGPGTRLTVT.

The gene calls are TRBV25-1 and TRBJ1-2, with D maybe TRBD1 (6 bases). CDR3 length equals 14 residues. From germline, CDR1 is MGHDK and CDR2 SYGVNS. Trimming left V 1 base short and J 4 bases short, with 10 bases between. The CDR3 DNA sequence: TGTGCCAGCAGTGAATCATGGGGGCTCTATGGCTACACCTTC. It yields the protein CASSESWGLYGYTF.